The clone carrying this T cell receptor (beta chain) was observed a single time. Its antigen is as yet unknown. PCR was performed using 60 Vbeta and 13 Jbeta primers. Assay used: immunoSEQ multiplex PCR; TCRdb lists only in-frame clones, some missing. The sample lists fewer than 120,000 clones, around 85% occurring once. The data were obtained in a study of cytomegalovirus exposure and HLA in healthy donors. General observations from the study: An assumption of roughly uniform sequencing depth across donors underlay the presence/absence analyses.

Sequenced material: PBMCs. This sequence originates from a man between 35 and 55 years old in good health and CMV-seronegative.

This CDR3 is CASSNRANRQGEKLFF. The DNA for the CDR3 is TGTGCCAGCAGCAACCGGGCGAACCGGCAGGGGGAAAAACTGTTTTTT. The V gene is TRBV28, the J gene TRBJ1-4; tentatively, D is TRBD1 (6 bases). The CDR3 extends over 16 amino acids. Looked up from germline, CDR1 is MDHEN and CDR2 is SYDVKM. The V and J ends lost 6 bases and 8 bases respectively, with 22 bases between them.